These T cell receptor beta chains were read from a single sample in a study of control samples from healthy donors and cancer patients. Repertoires were generated with immunoSEQ multiplex PCR, while TCRdb's copy carries only in-frame clones and drops some. The table lists some 220,000 clones, about 94% of them singletons. The specimen was blood. These receptors all come from a man in his fifties in good health. CDR3s include the opening cysteine and the closing phenylalanine or tryptophan. Each record gives: clone size, D gene, CDR3 length, V gene, CDR3 protein. D genes are given only for firm matches. Some rows have no size entry. The others give once, few or many, or a class for an expanded clone.

. . 9 TRBV15 CATSRGGPF
. TRBD1 15 TRBV10-3 CAISRDRPYNSPLHF
. . 15 TRBV5-1 CASSLSGSEGNTIYF
. . 15 TRBV5-6 CASRSWGSGGNTIYF
. . 16 TRBV7-6 CASSLSKGSHYNEQFF
. . 14 TRBV6-2/TRBV6-3 CASSYSSGITEAFF
. . 13 TRBV11-2 CASSLTTHNGYTF
. . 14 TRBV6-6 CASIKRAGSDEQFF
few . 14 TRBV15 CATSHNRENSPLHF
. . 13 TRBV6-5 CASRIGIRQPQHF
. TRBD1 14 TRBV7-2 CASSTGQGAGELFF
. TRBD2 18 TRBV3-1/TRBV3-2 CASSQLQGRVSGANVLTF
. . 14 TRBV28 CASSPNLAYSPLHF
. TRBD1 15 TRBV6-5 CASSPQGAVREKLFF
. TRBD1 14 TRBV5-5 CASSRRDRANEQYF
. TRBD2 16 TRBV5-4 CASSLELGGALDTQYF
. . 14 TRBV11-2 CASSLQGLSEKLFF
. . 15 TRBV6-5 CASSFVGGQNQPQHF
. . 19 TRBV2 CASSEASQGVVYSNQPQHF
. . 15 TRBV7-8 CASSFRRDGDSGAFF
. TRBD1 13 TRBV6-4 CASSETGNSPLHF
. TRBD1 12 TRBV18 CASSFQGDQQYF
. . 14 TRBV5-6 CASSFSSSGNTIYF
. . 15 TRBV19 CASSMTPSGANVLTF
. TRBD1 13 TRBV28 CASSPTGAEGYTF
. . 15 TRBV10-3 CAISGGAGSSTEAFF